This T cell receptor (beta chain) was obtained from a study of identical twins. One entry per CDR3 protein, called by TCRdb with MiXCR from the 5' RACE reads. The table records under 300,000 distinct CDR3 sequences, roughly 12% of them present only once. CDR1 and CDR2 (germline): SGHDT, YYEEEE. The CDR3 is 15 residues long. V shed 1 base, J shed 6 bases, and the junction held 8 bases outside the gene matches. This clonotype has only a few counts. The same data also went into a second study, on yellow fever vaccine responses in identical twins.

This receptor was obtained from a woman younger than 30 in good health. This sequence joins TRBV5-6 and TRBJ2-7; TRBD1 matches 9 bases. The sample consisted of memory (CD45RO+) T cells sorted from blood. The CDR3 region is CASSLLKQGASEQYF. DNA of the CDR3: TGTGCCAGCAGCTTGTTAAAACAGGGGGCAAGCGAGCAGTACTTC.